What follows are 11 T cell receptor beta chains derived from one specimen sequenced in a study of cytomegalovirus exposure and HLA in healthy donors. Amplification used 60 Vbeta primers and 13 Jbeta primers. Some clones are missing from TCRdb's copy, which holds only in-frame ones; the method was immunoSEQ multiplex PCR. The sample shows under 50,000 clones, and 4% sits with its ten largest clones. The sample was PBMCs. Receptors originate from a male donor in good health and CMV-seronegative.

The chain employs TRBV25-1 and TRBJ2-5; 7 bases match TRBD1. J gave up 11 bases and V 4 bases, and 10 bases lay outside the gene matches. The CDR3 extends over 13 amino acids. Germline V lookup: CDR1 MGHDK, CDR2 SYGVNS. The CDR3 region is CASSASGGWEQYF. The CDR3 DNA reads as TGTGCCAGCAGTGCATCAGGGGGATGGGAGCAGTACTTC.

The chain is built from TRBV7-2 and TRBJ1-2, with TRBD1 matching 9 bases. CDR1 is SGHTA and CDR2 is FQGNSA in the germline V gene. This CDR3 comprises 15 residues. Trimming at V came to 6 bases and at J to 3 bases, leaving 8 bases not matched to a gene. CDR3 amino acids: CASRRGQGLDYGYTF. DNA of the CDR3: TGTGCCAGCAGGAGAGGACAGGGGCTCGACTATGGCTACACCTTC.

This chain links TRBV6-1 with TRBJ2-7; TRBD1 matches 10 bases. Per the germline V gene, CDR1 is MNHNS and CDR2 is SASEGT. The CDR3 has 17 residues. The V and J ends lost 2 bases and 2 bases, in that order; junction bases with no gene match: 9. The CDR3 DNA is TGTGCCAGCAGTGAAAATTCAGGACAGGGGGTTCCCTACGAGCAGTACTTC. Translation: CASSENSGQGVPYEQYF.

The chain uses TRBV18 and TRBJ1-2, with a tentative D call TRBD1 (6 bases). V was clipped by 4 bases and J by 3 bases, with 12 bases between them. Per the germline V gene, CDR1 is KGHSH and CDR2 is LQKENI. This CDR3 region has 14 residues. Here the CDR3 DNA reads TGTGCCAGCTCACGGGACAAACATTACTATGGCTACACCTTC. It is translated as CASSRDKHYYGYTF.

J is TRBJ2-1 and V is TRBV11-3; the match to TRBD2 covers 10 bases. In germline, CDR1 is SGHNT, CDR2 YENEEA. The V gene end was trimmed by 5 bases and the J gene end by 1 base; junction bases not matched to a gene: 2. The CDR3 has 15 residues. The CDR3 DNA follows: TGTGCCAGCAGCCGTAGCGGGGGGTCCTACAATGAGCAGTTCTTC. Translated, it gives CASSRSGGSYNEQFF.

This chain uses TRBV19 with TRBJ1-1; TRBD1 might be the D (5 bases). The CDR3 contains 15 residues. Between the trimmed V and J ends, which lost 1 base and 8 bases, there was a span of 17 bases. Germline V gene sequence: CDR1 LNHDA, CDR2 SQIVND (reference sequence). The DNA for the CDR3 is TGTGCCAGTAGTATAGCCCTAACGGGGGGAGACGAAGCTTTCTTT. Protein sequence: CASSIALTGGDEAFF.

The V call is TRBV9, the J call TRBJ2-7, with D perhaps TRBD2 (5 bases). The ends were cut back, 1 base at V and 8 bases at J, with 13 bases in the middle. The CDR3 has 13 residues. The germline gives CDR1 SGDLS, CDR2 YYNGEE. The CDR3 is CASSVNPAGKQYF. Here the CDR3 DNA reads TGTGCCAGCAGCGTAAACCCTGCCGGGAAGCAGTACTTC.

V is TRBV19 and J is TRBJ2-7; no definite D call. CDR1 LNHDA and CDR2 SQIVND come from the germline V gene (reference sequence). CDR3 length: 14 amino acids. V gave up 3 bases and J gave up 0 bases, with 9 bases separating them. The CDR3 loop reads CASSMSRYSYEQYF. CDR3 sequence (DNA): TGTGCCAGTAGTATGAGCAGGTACTCCTACGAGCAGTACTTC.

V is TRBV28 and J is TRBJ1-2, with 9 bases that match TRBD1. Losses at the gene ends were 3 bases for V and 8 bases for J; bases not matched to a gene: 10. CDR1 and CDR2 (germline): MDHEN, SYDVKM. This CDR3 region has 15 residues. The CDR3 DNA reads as TGTGCCAGCAGTTTTAAAGGGACAGGGAAAACCGGCTACACCTTC. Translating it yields CASSFKGTGKTGYTF.

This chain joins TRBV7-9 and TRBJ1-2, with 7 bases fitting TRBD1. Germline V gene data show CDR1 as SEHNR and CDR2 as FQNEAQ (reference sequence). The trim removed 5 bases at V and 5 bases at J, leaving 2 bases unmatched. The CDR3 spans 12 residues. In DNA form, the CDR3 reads TGTGCCAGCAGCCCAGGGGGGTATGGCTACACCTTC. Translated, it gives CASSPGGYGYTF.

The CDR3: CASRTVGVKRDGELFF. Here the CDR3 DNA reads TGTGCCAGCAGGACAGTTGGCGTGAAGCGGGACGGGGAGCTGTTTTTT. The rearrangement joins TRBV5-4 to TRBJ2-2; 7 bases fit TRBD2. CDR3 length: 16 amino acids. Per germline, CDR1 SGHNT and CDR2 YYREEE (reference sequence). V dropped 5 bases and J dropped 7; count of bases not matched to a gene: 14.